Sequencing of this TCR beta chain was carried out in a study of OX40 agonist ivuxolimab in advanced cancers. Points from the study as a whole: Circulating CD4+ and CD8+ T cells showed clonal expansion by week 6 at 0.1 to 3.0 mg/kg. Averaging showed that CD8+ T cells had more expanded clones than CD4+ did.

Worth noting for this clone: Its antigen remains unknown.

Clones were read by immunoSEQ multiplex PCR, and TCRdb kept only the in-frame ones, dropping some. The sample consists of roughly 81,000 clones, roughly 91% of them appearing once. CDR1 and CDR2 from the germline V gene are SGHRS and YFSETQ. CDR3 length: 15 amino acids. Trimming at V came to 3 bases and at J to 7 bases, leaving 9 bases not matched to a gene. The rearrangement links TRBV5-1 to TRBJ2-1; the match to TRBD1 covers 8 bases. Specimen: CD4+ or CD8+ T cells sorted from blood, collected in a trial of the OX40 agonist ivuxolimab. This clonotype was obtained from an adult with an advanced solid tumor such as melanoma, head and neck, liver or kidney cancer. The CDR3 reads CASSYGAGGSNEQFF. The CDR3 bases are TGCGCCAGCAGCTATGGGGCAGGGGGCTCGAATGAGCAGTTCTTC.